This TCR beta chain was captured in a study of blood T cell repertoires in COVID-19. Study summary: Whether acute or convalescent, the COVID-19 samples came from the United States, Italy and Spain. In each case, the material was cDNA or gDNA derived from T cells, B-cell-depleted T cells, or PBMCs.

This clone was found once. The germline CDR1 and CDR2 sequences are LNHDA and SQIVND (reference sequence). This CDR3 comprises 15 residues. Trimming at V came to 7 bases and at J to 2 bases, leaving 7 bases not matched to a gene. The authors' processing: Scientists estimated how many nucleated cells there were by amplifying reference gene primers. TCRdb keeps only in-frame clones here, not all; method: immunoSEQ multiplex PCR. The DNA gave D and trimming, while V, J and clone size come from that table. This table holds hundreds of thousands of clones, about nine tenths found once. Sequencing used peripheral blood. The clonotype originates from a woman aged 45-59 years with COVID-19, enrolled during active disease. The chain is built from TRBV19 and TRBJ1-2; 10 bases agree with TRBD1. This CDR3 is CASISEGQGNYGYTF. For the CDR3, the DNA is TGTGCCAGTATCAGTGAGGGACAGGGGAACTATGGCTACACCTTC.